Here is one T cell receptor (beta chain) with its context. This sample stems from a study of shared clonotypes between healthy human individuals. V lost 2 bases and J 6 bases, leaving 8 bases between the germline ends. The CDR3 is 13 residues long. CDR1 is SGHDT, CDR2 YYEEEE, per germline. Assay used: immunoSEQ multiplex PCR; TCRdb lists only in-frame clones, some missing. The sample has millions of clones, roughly nine tenths seen once. The sequenced material came from naive CD4+ T cells sorted from blood. Described subset: CD45RA+ positively selected. The chain uses TRBV5-6 and TRBJ2-2; D uncertain. The sequence was obtained from a man aged 18 to 35 in good health. The CDR3 sequence: CASSLGPAGELFF. CDR3 nucleotides: TGTGCCAGCAGCTTAGGTCCCGCCGGGGAGCTGTTTTTT.